This T cell receptor beta chain was observed in a study of cytomegalovirus exposure and HLA in healthy donors. Study-level findings and limits: Indistinguishability led to the exclusion of some V segments, TRBV6-2 and TRBV6-3 included.

Germline V CDR1 and CDR2: SGDLS, YYNGEE. This CDR3 is 14 amino acids long. V dropped 3 bases and J dropped 5 bases, with 13 bases sitting between them. The PCR ran on 60 Vbeta and 13 Jbeta primers. Libraries were prepared by immunoSEQ multiplex PCR; TCRdb keeps only in-frame clonotypes and omits some of them. The table lists about 220,000 clones, 76% of them singletons. Details on this clone: Its specificity is unknown.

The sample comprised PBMCs. The chain combines TRBV9 with TRBJ2-3; a possible D gene is TRBD2 (5 bases). The origin of this receptor is a man between 18 and 29 years old in good health and CMV-seronegative. CDR3 residues: CASSAGLPGDTQYF. As DNA, the CDR3 is TGTGCCAGCAGCGCCGGACTCCCCGGAGATACGCAGTATTTT.